This T cell receptor beta chain appears in the sequencing data of a study of blood T cell repertoires in COVID-19. Whole-study context: Researchers got acute and convalescent COVID-19 samples from the United States, Italy and Spain. Sample material is recorded as cDNA or gDNA derived from T cells, B-cell-depleted T cells, or PBMCs.

CDR1 and CDR2 from the germline V gene are MNHNY and SVGAGI (reference sequence). The CDR3 consists of 15 residues. Trimming took 6 bases from V and 4 from J, leaving 18 bases between them. Original analysis: For nucleated cells, counts were estimated from reference gene primer amplification. Using immunoSEQ multiplex PCR, the repertoire was profiled, and TCRdb retains in-frame clones only, with some absent. V and J calls and clone size follow that table, whereas D and trimming were derived from the DNA. The sample holds about 220,000 clones, around 81% seen once. The clonotype was recovered from a human donor in a cohort sampled during active COVID-19. The chain links TRBV6-6 to TRBJ1-2; D gene uncertain. Sequencing was performed on peripheral blood. The CDR3 DNA sequence: TGTGCCAGCAGGCCCTCGACGGGGAGCTCCTATGGCTACACCTTC. Protein: CASRPSTGSSYGYTF.